Listed here is a single T cell receptor beta chain. The sample is drawn from a study of control samples from healthy donors and cancer patients. Sequencing used immunoSEQ multiplex PCR; TCRdb keeps in-frame clones, though not all of them. The sample yields 45,000 to 60,000 clones, 94% seen once. V was pared by 1 base and J by 13 bases, with 23 bases between. The CDR3 consists of 17 residues. CDR1 SEHNR and CDR2 FQNEAQ come from the germline V gene (reference sequence). The TCR was taken from a young man in good health. The gene calls are TRBV7-9 and TRBJ1-6, with a tentative D call TRBD1 (6 bases). Source material: blood. Here the CDR3 reads CASSLDPWGEGGGPLHF. The CDR3 nucleotides read TGTGCCAGCAGCTTAGACCCTTGGGGGGAGGGGGGCGGCCCCCTCCACTTT.